This T cell receptor beta chain stems from a study of CD8+CD57+ T cells in acquired aplastic anemia. On the study more broadly: Sorted cells (CD4+ and CD8+) yielded DNA amounts that averaged approximately 3.2 ug.

Per germline, CDR1 SQVTM and CDR2 ANQGSEA. This CDR3 contains 12 residues. The V end was cut by 5 bases, the J end by 7 bases, with 15 bases between. TCR beta VDJ and CDR3 profiling used genomic DNA as template. A single record per CDR3 protein comes from TCRdb applying MiXCR to the reads. The top ten clones hold roughly 46% of a sample with about 190,000 distinct CDR3 sequences, about 64% of them seen once. This clonotype originated in a human donor with severe aplastic anemia or a healthy control (not recorded which). The chain employs TRBV29-1 and TRBJ2-7, with D possibly matching TRBD2 (5 bases). Sequenced input: sorted CD4+, CD8+, or CD8+CD57+ T cells (not recorded which) from PBMCs. The CDR3 DNA reads TGCAGCGTTCTAGGGAGCACCGGGGAGCAGTACTTC. Translating it yields CSVLGSTGEQYF.